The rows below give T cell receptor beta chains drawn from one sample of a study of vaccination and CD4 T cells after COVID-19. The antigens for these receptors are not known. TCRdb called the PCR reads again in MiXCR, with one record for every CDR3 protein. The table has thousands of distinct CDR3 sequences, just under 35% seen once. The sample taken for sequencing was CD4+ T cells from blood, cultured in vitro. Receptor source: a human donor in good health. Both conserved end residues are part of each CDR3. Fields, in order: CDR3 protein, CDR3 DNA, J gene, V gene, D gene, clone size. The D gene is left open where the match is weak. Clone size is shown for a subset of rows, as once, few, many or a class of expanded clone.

CDR3aa: CASSLEWGGEAFF
CDR3nt: TGTGCCAGCAGCTTAGAATGGGGTGGTGAAGCTTTCTTT
j_gene: TRBJ1-1
v_gene: TRBV7-6
d_gene: NA
abundance: NA

CDR3aa: CSAGTYYTEAFF
CDR3nt: TGCAGTGCTGGGACGTACTACACTGAAGCTTTCTTT
j_gene: TRBJ1-1
v_gene: TRBV20-1
d_gene: NA
abundance: NA

CDR3aa: CASSLAWDEKLFF
CDR3nt: TGTGCCAGCAGCTTAGCTTGGGACGAAAAACTGTTTTTT
j_gene: TRBJ1-4
v_gene: TRBV7-9
d_gene: NA
abundance: NA

CDR3aa: CASTLAGGEQFF
CDR3nt: TGTGCCAGCACTCTAGCGGGGGGCGAGCAGTTCTTC
j_gene: TRBJ2-1
v_gene: TRBV7-2
d_gene: TRBD2
abundance: NA

CDR3aa: CASSTGRPNSPLHF
CDR3nt: TGTGCCAGCAGTACGGGCCGTCCGAATTCACCCCTCCACTTT
j_gene: TRBJ1-6
v_gene: TRBV12-3/TRBV12-4
d_gene: NA
abundance: NA

CDR3aa: CASRGEGRSQPQHF
CDR3nt: TGTGCCAGCAGGGGCGAGGGCAGGAGTCAGCCCCAGCATTTT
j_gene: TRBJ1-5
v_gene: TRBV6-1
d_gene: NA
abundance: NA

CDR3aa: CASSDAAGGNNEQFF
CDR3nt: TGTGCCAGCAGTGACGCGGCAGGGGGCAACAATGAGCAGTTCTTC
j_gene: TRBJ2-1
v_gene: TRBV6-4
d_gene: TRBD1
abundance: NA

CDR3aa: CASRQMNTEAFF
CDR3nt: TGCGCCAGCAGGCAGATGAACACTGAAGCTTTCTTT
j_gene: TRBJ1-1
v_gene: TRBV10-2
d_gene: NA
abundance: NA

CDR3aa: CASIPYPGGGNGELFF
CDR3nt: TGTGCCAGCATCCCCTACCCAGGGGGCGGAAACGGGGAGCTGTTTTTT
j_gene: TRBJ2-2
v_gene: TRBV6-1
d_gene: TRBD1
abundance: NA

CDR3aa: CASSLAAFTDTQYF
CDR3nt: TGTGCCAGCAGCCTAGCGGCATTCACAGATACGCAGTATTTT
j_gene: TRBJ2-3
v_gene: TRBV6-4
d_gene: TRBD2
abundance: NA

CDR3aa: CASSVPTGNTIYF
CDR3nt: TGTGCCAGCAGCGTACCCACAGGAAACACCATATATTTT
j_gene: TRBJ1-3
v_gene: TRBV7-9
d_gene: NA
abundance: NA

CDR3aa: CASSLYDRVDTEAFF
CDR3nt: TGTGCCAGCAGCCTTTATGACAGGGTTGATACTGAAGCTTTCTTT
j_gene: TRBJ1-1
v_gene: TRBV6-1
d_gene: TRBD1
abundance: few

CDR3aa: CASTQRNQPQHF
CDR3nt: TGTGCCAGCACCCAGAGGAATCAGCCCCAGCATTTT
j_gene: TRBJ1-5
v_gene: TRBV12-3/TRBV12-4
d_gene: NA
abundance: few

CDR3aa: CASSLKGAEQYF
CDR3nt: TGTGCCAGCAGCTTAAAAGGGGCCGAGCAGTACTTC
j_gene: TRBJ2-7
v_gene: TRBV7-6
d_gene: NA
abundance: NA

CDR3aa: CASSRIQGTETYGYTF
CDR3nt: TGTGCCAGCAGCAGGATACAGGGCACCGAAACTTATGGCTACACCTTC
j_gene: TRBJ1-2
v_gene: TRBV6-2/TRBV6-3
d_gene: NA
abundance: few

CDR3aa: CASSEALENTEAFF
CDR3nt: TGTGCCAGCAGTGAAGCGCTAGAAAACACTGAAGCTTTCTTT
j_gene: TRBJ1-1
v_gene: TRBV6-1
d_gene: NA
abundance: NA

CDR3aa: CASSVRVAGTEAFF
CDR3nt: TGTGCCAGCAGCGTAAGGGTAGCGGGCACTGAAGCTTTCTTT
j_gene: TRBJ1-1
v_gene: TRBV9
d_gene: NA
abundance: NA

CDR3aa: CASSLISDTEAFF
CDR3nt: TGTGCCAGCAGTTTAATAAGCGACACTGAAGCTTTCTTT
j_gene: TRBJ1-1
v_gene: TRBV12-3/TRBV12-4
d_gene: NA
abundance: NA

CDR3aa: CASSLALGSTEAFF
CDR3nt: TGTGCCAGCAGCTTAGCCCTCGGATCCACTGAAGCTTTCTTT
j_gene: TRBJ1-1
v_gene: TRBV7-9
d_gene: NA
abundance: NA

CDR3aa: CASSLAGESYTF
CDR3nt: TGCGCCAGCAGCTTGGCGGGGGAATCCTACACCTTC
j_gene: TRBJ1-2
v_gene: TRBV5-1
d_gene: NA
abundance: NA

CDR3aa: CASSYSPGLNSQGYTF
CDR3nt: TGTGCCAGCAGTTACTCCCCGGGGCTCAACTCGCAAGGCTACACCTTC
j_gene: TRBJ1-2
v_gene: TRBV6-5
d_gene: NA
abundance: few

CDR3aa: CAAGQGPSKARTF
CDR3nt: TGTGCCGCTGGACAGGGACCCTCTAAGGCTAGGACCTTC
j_gene: TRBJ1-2
v_gene: TRBV19
d_gene: TRBD1
abundance: few

CDR3aa: CASSSPRALPNEQFF
CDR3nt: TGTGCCAGCAGCTCCCCCCGGGCACTCCCAAATGAGCAGTTCTTC
j_gene: TRBJ2-1
v_gene: TRBV7-9
d_gene: NA
abundance: NA

CDR3aa: CASSFIGGYTF
CDR3nt: TGTGCCAGCAGTTTTATTGGGGGCTACACCTTC
j_gene: TRBJ1-2
v_gene: TRBV12-3/TRBV12-4
d_gene: NA
abundance: few

CDR3aa: CATSRVDGSIYF
CDR3nt: TGTGCCACCAGCAGAGTTGACGGGTCCATATATTTT
j_gene: TRBJ1-3
v_gene: TRBV15
d_gene: NA
abundance: few

CDR3aa: CASSDSSGHTDTQYF
CDR3nt: TGTGCCAGCAGTGACTCAAGCGGGCACACAGATACGCAGTATTTT
j_gene: TRBJ2-3
v_gene: TRBV6-4
d_gene: NA
abundance: few

CDR3aa: CASSYSSDNSYEQYF
CDR3nt: TGTGCCAGCAGTTACTCGTCGGACAACTCCTACGAGCAGTACTTC
j_gene: TRBJ2-7
v_gene: TRBV6-2/TRBV6-3
d_gene: NA
abundance: NA

CDR3aa: CASSLKVQETQYF
CDR3nt: TGTGCCAGCAGCCTCAAGGTACAAGAGACCCAGTACTTC
j_gene: TRBJ2-5
v_gene: TRBV6-1
d_gene: NA
abundance: NA

CDR3aa: CATSQGENEQFF
CDR3nt: TGTGCCACCAGTCAGGGGGAGAATGAGCAGTTCTTC
j_gene: TRBJ2-1
v_gene: TRBV24-1
d_gene: TRBD1
abundance: NA